Below are 14 T cell receptor beta chains sequenced from a single sample in a study of graft-versus-host responses after intestinal transplantation. TCRdb's table, derived via immunoSEQ multiplex PCR, lists solely in-frame clones and lacks some. The repertoire holds about 120,000 clones, with 80% to 95% as singletons. No antigen has been assigned to these receptors. Sequencing used unstimulated CD4+ T cells sorted from spleen or lymph node cells, obtained before intestinal transplant. These receptors all come from a human donor who received an intestinal transplant.

This sequence joins TRBV18 and TRBJ2-7; TRBD1 matches at 9 bases. Germline-derived CDR1 and CDR2 are KGHSH and LQKENI. The CDR3 is 15 residues long. The V gene end was trimmed by 3 bases and the J gene end by 6 bases; junction bases not matched to a gene: 9. The CDR3 region is CASSPLGQGRSEQYF. As DNA, the CDR3 is TGTGCCAGCTCACCCCTGGGACAGGGAAGGAGCGAGCAGTACTTC.

This chain uses TRBV7-2 with TRBJ2-3; 8 bases are shared with TRBD2. Germline CDR1 is SGHTA and CDR2 is FQGNSA. The CDR3 loop spans 16 amino acids. The V segment lost 2 bases and the J segment 4 bases; nucleotides outside the gene matches: 8. The CDR3 region has the DNA TGTGCCAGCAGCTTATTATCTAGCGGGCTCGCAGATACGCAGTATTTT. Translation: CASSLLSSGLADTQYF. The full variable domain, rest sourced from reference TRBV7-2 and TRBJ2-3, is GAGVSQSPSNKVTEKGKDVELRCDPISGHTALYWYRQSLGQGLEFLIYFQGNSAPDKSGLPSDRFSAERTGGSVSTLTIQRTQQEDSAVYLCASSLLSSGLADTQYFGPGTRLTVL.

This chain joins TRBV7-2 and TRBJ2-7; D gene unclear. The CDR3 is 15 amino acids. Germline CDR1 SGHTA, CDR2 FQGNSA. The V and J ends lost 1 base and 2 bases respectively, with 12 bases between them. The CDR3 is CASSLVGYSAYEQYF. CDR3 coding DNA: TGTGCCAGCAGCTTAGTGGGCTACTCAGCCTACGAGCAGTACTTC.

This chain connects TRBV5-4 to TRBJ2-1, with 8 bases lining up with TRBD2. This CDR3 is built from 17 residues. Germline CDR1 and CDR2: SGHNT and YYREEE (reference sequence). Trimming removed 0 bases from V and 3 bases from J; junction bases left unmatched: 8. The CDR3 protein is CASSLGAGGSDYNEQFF. The CDR3, as DNA: TGTGCCAGCAGCTTGGGGGCGGGGGGTAGCGACTACAATGAGCAGTTCTTC.

The genes are TRBV7-9 and TRBJ2-4, with D perhaps matching TRBD2 (5 bases). This CDR3 region has 12 residues. Trimming cost V 5 bases and J 9 bases, with 11 bases left between them. Germline V CDR1 and CDR2: SEHNR, FQNEAQ (reference sequence). The CDR3 DNA reads as TGTGCCAGCAGCCCACCGGGGTTCATTCAGTACTTC. Protein product: CASSPPGFIQYF.

The V and J genes are TRBV7-3 and TRBJ2-1; TRBD1 aligns across 7 bases. Germline CDR1 is SGHTA and CDR2 is FQGTGA. This CDR3 spans 16 amino acids. Trimming cost V 8 bases and J 0 bases; bases outside gene matches: 10. In nucleotides, the CDR3 is TGTGCCAGCTCGGCCTTAGGGGGCAGCTCCTACAATGAGCAGTTCTTC. Its translation is CASSALGGSSYNEQFF.

The DNA of the CDR3 is TGTGCCTGGAGTAGCACCCATCAGCCCCAGCATTTT. Translating it yields CAWSSTHQPQHF. V usage is TRBV30 and J usage is TRBJ1-5; D gene uncertain. The CDR3 extends over 12 amino acids. V was clipped by 2 bases and J by 5 bases, with 7 bases between them. Per the germline V gene, CDR1 is GTSNPN and CDR2 is SVGIG (reference sequence).

The chain links TRBV15 to TRBJ1-5; 9 nucleotides agree with TRBD1. CDR1 is LNHNV and CDR2 is YYDKDF in the germline V gene (reference sequence). This CDR3 comprises 13 residues. Trimming took 8 bases from V and 9 from J; bases not matched to a gene: 8. The CDR3 sequence is CATRDRERGPQHF. CDR3 nucleotides: TGTGCCACCCGGGACAGGGAAAGAGGGCCCCAGCATTTT.

The CDR3 region is CASSLTRTSTDTQYF. CDR3 nucleotides: TGTGCCAGCAGCTTGACCCGTACTAGCACAGATACGCAGTATTTT. The V and J genes are TRBV13 and TRBJ2-3; D ambiguous. This CDR3 region has 15 residues. Trimming took 3 bases from V and 0 from J, leaving 10 bases between them. Germline-derived CDR1 and CDR2 are PRHDT and FYEKMQ (reference sequence).

The chain has TRBV6-1 and TRBJ2-2; 7 nucleotides line up with TRBD1. CDR3 size: 14 residues. Germline CDR1 MNHNS, CDR2 SASEGT. J lost 1 base, V lost 6 bases, and 2 bases had no gene match. CDR3 loop: CASRRTGNTGELFF. The DNA of the CDR3 is TGTGCCAGCAGGCGGACAGGGAACACCGGGGAGCTGTTTTTT.

The chain carries TRBV6-1 and TRBJ2-2; D is possibly TRBD1 or TRBD2 (5 bases each). The CDR3 totals 15 residues. Germline CDR1 MNHNS, CDR2 SASEGT. V was cut by 4 bases and J by 5 bases, with 14 bases left in between. CDR3 sequence: CASSVLRGGTGELFF. Here the CDR3 DNA reads TGTGCCAGCAGTGTCCTTCGGGGCGGGACCGGGGAGCTGTTTTTT.

CDR3 bases: TGTGCCAGCAGCCGGATGGGGGGTTCGAGGACAGGCCCACAAGAGACCCAGTACTTC. It encodes CASSRMGGSRTGPQETQYF. The V and J genes are TRBV7-9 and TRBJ2-5, with D possibly TRBD1 on 7 matching bases. This CDR3 contains 19 residues. The V gene lost 5 bases and the J gene lost 2 bases, with 27 bases spanning the gap. CDR1 is SEHNR and CDR2 is FQNEAQ in the germline V gene (reference sequence).

The chain uses TRBV28 and TRBJ2-7; D remains ambiguous. This CDR3 region has 16 residues. V lost 6 bases and J 7 bases, leaving 25 bases between the germline ends. Germline V lookup: CDR1 MDHEN, CDR2 SYDVKM. In DNA, the CDR3 is TGTGCCAGCAGATCATTCCTTGGGCAGTTTGGGCGGGAGCAGTACTTC. Amino acids: CASRSFLGQFGREQYF.

This sequence joins TRBV7-3 and TRBJ2-2; D is ambiguous. CDR1 and CDR2 from the germline V gene are SGHTA and FQGTGA. Trimming cost V 4 bases and J 0 bases, with 9 bases left between them. The CDR3 consists of 15 residues. DNA for the CDR3: TGTGCCAGCAGCTCTCACCCCACGAACACCGGGGAGCTGTTTTTT. It codes for CASSSHPTNTGELFF.